The clone carrying this T cell receptor (beta chain) was observed a handful of times. The target antigen is unknown. This sample was taken from a study of T-cell memory formation after mild COVID-19. Study outcomes and limitations: Among clones contracting day 15 to 85, CD4/CD8 was balanced, whereas later expanders leaned CD4+.

This CDR3 has 15 amino acids. V lost 5 bases and J 5 bases, leaving 18 bases between the germline ends. From germline, CDR1 is SGHTA and CDR2 FQGTGA. TCRdb fed the 5' RACE reads into MiXCR, producing one record per CDR3 protein. The data hold hundreds of thousands of distinct CDR3 sequences, with around 20% observed a single time. J is TRBJ1-2 and V is TRBV7-3; maybe TRBD1 (6 bases). This TCR was sampled from an adult woman who had mild COVID-19 (a few samples of this study predate the infection). Cell type and time point are not known. The sample consisted of PBMCs or a T cell subset sorted from them (not recorded which). The CDR3 protein is CASSQTPGTQYGYTF. CDR3 in DNA: TGTGCCAGCAGCCAGACCCCCGGGACACAGTATGGCTACACCTTC.